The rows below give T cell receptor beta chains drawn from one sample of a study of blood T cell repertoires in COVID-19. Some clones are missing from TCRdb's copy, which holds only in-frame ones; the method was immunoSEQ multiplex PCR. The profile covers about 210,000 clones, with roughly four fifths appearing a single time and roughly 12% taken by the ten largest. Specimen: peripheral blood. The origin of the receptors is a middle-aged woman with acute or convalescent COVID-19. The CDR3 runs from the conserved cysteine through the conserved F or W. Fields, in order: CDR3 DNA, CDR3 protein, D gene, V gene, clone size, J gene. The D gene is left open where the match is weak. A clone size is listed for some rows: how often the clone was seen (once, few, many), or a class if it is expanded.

DNA: TGTGCCAGCGGCCTTAGACAGGGAGGCTATAATTCACCCCTCCACTTT
CDR3: CASGLRQGGYNSPLHF
D: TRBD1
V: TRBV2
size: NA
J: TRBJ1-6

DNA: TGTGCCGGACGAGGGCTAGCGGGAGAGCCGACCCACAATGAGCAGTTCTTC
CDR3: CAGRGLAGEPTHNEQFF
D: TRBD2
V: TRBV9
size: once
J: TRBJ2-1

DNA: TGTGCCATCAGTGAGCCGGGGGGAAGCTCCTACGAGCAGTACTTC
CDR3: CAISEPGGSSYEQYF
D: TRBD2
V: TRBV10-3
size: NA
J: TRBJ2-7

DNA: TGTGCCAGTAACCAGGGACAGGGAAGCGCCGGGGAGCTGTTTTTT
CDR3: CASNQGQGSAGELFF
D: TRBD1
V: TRBV19
size: NA
J: TRBJ2-2

DNA: TGCGCCAGCAGCTGGGGAGGGGGCAATGAGCAGTTCTTC
CDR3: CASSWGGGNEQFF
D: NA
V: TRBV5-1
size: NA
J: TRBJ2-1

DNA: TGTGCCAGTAGTCTTCAGACAGGGGAAGAGCAGTACTTC
CDR3: CASSLQTGEEQYF
D: TRBD1
V: TRBV19
size: NA
J: TRBJ2-7

DNA: TGTGCCAGCAGCACGGGCGACATCGGGAGCCACTACGAGCAGTACTTC
CDR3: CASSTGDIGSHYEQYF
D: NA
V: TRBV9
size: NA
J: TRBJ2-7

DNA: TGTGCCAGCAGCGGCGTGAGGACAGGGGTCTACGAGCAGTACTTC
CDR3: CASSGVRTGVYEQYF
D: TRBD1
V: TRBV6-5
size: once
J: TRBJ2-7

DNA: TGTGCCAGCAGCTTATGGGGACAGGGTCGGACTGAAGCTTTCTTT
CDR3: CASSLWGQGRTEAFF
D: TRBD1
V: TRBV5-8
size: NA
J: TRBJ1-1

DNA: TGTGCCAGCAGCCAAGGGGACAGGGGTTACACTGAAGCTTTCTTT
CDR3: CASSQGDRGYTEAFF
D: TRBD1
V: TRBV14
size: NA
J: TRBJ1-1

DNA: TGTGCCTGGAGTGCGACTAGCTTCTTCTACGAGCAGTACTTC
CDR3: CAWSATSFFYEQYF
D: TRBD2
V: TRBV30
size: NA
J: TRBJ2-7

DNA: TGTGCCAGCATTCGATTACAGGTTCTGGGTACGCAGTATTTT
CDR3: CASIRLQVLGTQYF
D: NA
V: TRBV6-5
size: NA
J: TRBJ2-3

DNA: TGCAGCGTTAGAGGGGGCCAGGCGGAGACCCAGTACTTC
CDR3: CSVRGGQAETQYF
D: TRBD1
V: TRBV29-1
size: few
J: TRBJ2-5

DNA: TGTGCCAGCAGCCTGGGAGGGATCGCCTACGAGCAGTACTTC
CDR3: CASSLGGIAYEQYF
D: TRBD2
V: TRBV9
size: few
J: TRBJ2-7

DNA: TGTGCCAGTAGTGCTGGACAGGCCTATGGCTACACCTTC
CDR3: CASSAGQAYGYTF
D: TRBD1
V: TRBV19
size: NA
J: TRBJ1-2

DNA: TGTGCCAGCAGCGTAGAAGCAACTAATGAAAAACTGTTTTTT
CDR3: CASSVEATNEKLFF
D: NA
V: TRBV5-4
size: NA
J: TRBJ1-4

DNA: TGTGCCAGCAGCGCAACAGGGGGCCCCTTCACCGGGGAGCTGTTTTTT
CDR3: CASSATGGPFTGELFF
D: TRBD1
V: TRBV13
size: many
J: TRBJ2-2

DNA: TGTGCCATCAGTGGGGTGGGGACAGGTCCCCCAGCGCATGGCTACACCTTC
CDR3: CAISGVGTGPPAHGYTF
D: TRBD1
V: TRBV10-3
size: NA
J: TRBJ1-2

DNA: TGTGCCAGCAGTTTGTCCTTCTACAATGAGCAGTTCTTC
CDR3: CASSLSFYNEQFF
D: NA
V: TRBV27
size: NA
J: TRBJ2-1

DNA: TGTGCCAGCGCCGCGGGATCTAGCACAGATACGCAGTATTTT
CDR3: CASAAGSSTDTQYF
D: NA
V: TRBV9
size: NA
J: TRBJ2-3

DNA: TGTGCCAGTACAGGTCGGGAAGCTTTCTTT
CDR3: CASTGREAFF
D: NA
V: TRBV19
size: many
J: TRBJ1-1

DNA: TGTGCCAGCAGCCAGACGGGACTCAGCACAGATACGCAGTATTTT
CDR3: CASSQTGLSTDTQYF
D: NA
V: TRBV3-1/TRBV3-2
size: NA
J: TRBJ2-3

DNA: TGCAGTGCTAGTGGGGCCAGAGACTCCTACGAGCAGTACTTC
CDR3: CSASGARDSYEQYF
D: NA
V: TRBV20-1
size: NA
J: TRBJ2-7

DNA: TGTGCCAGCAGCTCGGCAGAGGGGGAATCCTTCTATGGCTACACCTTC
CDR3: CASSSAEGESFYGYTF
D: NA
V: TRBV7-9
size: NA
J: TRBJ1-2

DNA: TGCGCCAGCAGCCGCCCGGGACTAGCGGGAGGGCCGAACACCGGGGAGCTGTTTTTT
CDR3: CASSRPGLAGGPNTGELFF
D: TRBD2
V: TRBV4-1
size: NA
J: TRBJ2-2

DNA: TGTGCCAGCAGCTTCGCGCAGGCGCAGTACTTC
CDR3: CASSFAQAQYF
D: NA
V: TRBV6-5
size: NA
J: TRBJ2-7

DNA: TGTGCCAGCAGTTACGCCCTGGACAGTTCCTACGAGCAGTACTTC
CDR3: CASSYALDSSYEQYF
D: NA
V: TRBV6-6
size: NA
J: TRBJ2-7

DNA: TGTGCCAGCAGCCGGGGGGGTTTTTCTTCACCCCTCCACTTT
CDR3: CASSRGGFSSPLHF
D: NA
V: TRBV5-8
size: NA
J: TRBJ1-6

DNA: TGTGCTAGTGGTTTGGTACCGGTGACTAGCGGGACTTACTCCTACGAGCAGTACTTC
CDR3: CASGLVPVTSGTYSYEQYF
D: TRBD2
V: TRBV12-5
size: NA
J: TRBJ2-7

DNA: TGTGCCAGCAGTGGGACGGGAGACATTCAGTACTTC
CDR3: CASSGTGDIQYF
D: NA
V: TRBV6-6
size: NA
J: TRBJ2-4

DNA: TGTGCCAGCGGCATGGACACCGGGGAGCTGTTTTTT
CDR3: CASGMDTGELFF
D: NA
V: TRBV2
size: few
J: TRBJ2-2

DNA: TGTGCTAGTGGTTTAAATAGTGGGCTGGACACCGGGGAGCTGTTTTTT
CDR3: CASGLNSGLDTGELFF
D: NA
V: TRBV12-5
size: NA
J: TRBJ2-2

DNA: TGTGCCACCAGTGATTCCTTAGCGGCCGCCTACGAGCAGTACTTC
CDR3: CATSDSLAAAYEQYF
D: NA
V: TRBV24-1
size: NA
J: TRBJ2-7

DNA: TGCGCCAGCACCCCCACTTCAAGCGGGGGCACAGATACGCAGTATTTT
CDR3: CASTPTSSGGTDTQYF
D: TRBD2
V: TRBV5-1
size: few
J: TRBJ2-3

DNA: TGTGCCAGCAGTTACTCACAGGACCTCTACGAGCAGTACTTC
CDR3: CASSYSQDLYEQYF
D: NA
V: TRBV6-5
size: few
J: TRBJ2-7

DNA: TGTGCCAGCAGCTCCAGGGGGGAGAACACTGAAGCTTTCTTT
CDR3: CASSSRGENTEAFF
D: TRBD1
V: TRBV5-5
size: NA
J: TRBJ1-1

DNA: TGTGCCAGCAGCGTAGGACCGGGAAGCTCCTACGAGCAGTACTTC
CDR3: CASSVGPGSSYEQYF
D: NA
V: TRBV9
size: NA
J: TRBJ2-7